The next 9 T cell receptor beta chains were all read from a single sample in a study of cytomegalovirus exposure and HLA in healthy donors. PCR amplification relied on 60 Vbeta primers (plus 13 Jbeta primers). Assay: immunoSEQ multiplex PCR; the TCRdb copy retains only in-frame clones and omits some. The table lists about 190,000 clones, approximately 88% of them singletons. The sequencing sample was made of PBMCs. These receptors originate from a woman between 50 and 59 years old in good health and CMV-seropositive.

The rearrangement uses TRBV18 and TRBJ2-1, with D uncertain. With 2 bases removed from V and 6 bases from J, the gap between germline ends came to 8 bases. There are 13 residues in the CDR3. The germline CDR1 and CDR2 sequences are KGHSH and LQKENI. The CDR3 DNA reads as TGTGCCAGCTCACCAGGGCTGAGCAATGAGCAGTTCTTC. It codes for CASSPGLSNEQFF. The variable domain in full, completed from reference TRBV18 and TRBJ2-1, reads NAGVMQNPRHLVRRRGQEARLRCSPMKGHSHVYWYRQLPEEGLKFMVYLQKENIIDESGMPKERFSAEFPKEGPSILRIQQVVRGDSAAYFCASSPGLSNEQFFGPGTRLTVL.

The chain couples TRBV4-2 to TRBJ1-1, with D maybe TRBD1 (5 bases). The CDR3 is 14 residues long. Between the trimmed V and J ends, which lost 0 bases and 6 bases, there was a span of 11 bases. Germline V lookup: CDR1 LGHNA, CDR2 YNFKEQ. The CDR3 bases are TGTGCCAGCAGCCAAGATCGACAGAGGTCTGAAGCTTTCTTT. Residues: CASSQDRQRSEAFF.

The gene calls are TRBV19 and TRBJ2-2; 10 nucleotides match TRBD2. The trim removed 7 bases at V and 3 bases at J, leaving 5 bases unmatched. Germline V gene data show CDR1 as LNHDA and CDR2 as SQIVND (reference sequence). CDR3 size: 15 residues. The CDR3 sequence is CASKSGGADTGELFF. The CDR3 nucleotides are TGTGCCAGTAAAAGCGGGGGGGCCGACACCGGGGAGCTGTTTTTT.

The chain carries TRBV28 and TRBJ1-2, with TRBD1 as a possible D gene (6 bases). The CDR3 has 13 residues. In germline, CDR1 is MDHEN, CDR2 SYDVKM. With 7 bases removed from V and 8 bases from J, the gap between germline ends came to 17 bases. The CDR3, as DNA: TGTGCCAGCAACACGGGGCAGGGGTTGGGCTACACCTTC. As protein: CASNTGQGLGYTF.

The V call is TRBV19, the J call TRBJ1-4; TRBD1 might be the D (5 bases). V was clipped by 3 bases and J by 0 bases, with 11 bases between them. The CDR3 loop spans 16 amino acids. Per germline, CDR1 LNHDA and CDR2 SQIVND (reference sequence). The CDR3: CASSIDSVPTNEKLFF. In DNA form, the CDR3 reads TGTGCCAGTAGTATCGACAGCGTGCCAACTAATGAAAAACTGTTTTTT.

V usage is TRBV28 and J usage is TRBJ2-3, with 8 bases that match TRBD2. CDR1 is MDHEN and CDR2 is SYDVKM in the germline V gene. V was pared by 3 bases and J by 2 bases, with 13 bases of the junction left unmatched. The CDR3 has 18 residues. CDR3 sequence: CASSLLGRGGRYTDTQYF. In DNA form, the CDR3 reads TGTGCCAGCAGTTTGTTGGGACGGGGGGGAAGGTACACAGATACGCAGTATTTT.

This clone was counted only a few times. The V call is TRBV7-9, the J call TRBJ1-2; D gene unclear. Germline assignment: CDR1 SEHNR and CDR2 FQNEAQ (reference sequence). Trimming removed 1 base at V and 8 bases at J, with 11 bases between. The CDR3 sequence is 13 residues long. The CDR3 loop is CASSLGAETGYTF. The DNA of the CDR3 is TGTGCCAGCAGCTTAGGGGCCGAGACGGGCTACACCTTC.

The V and J genes are TRBV7-2 and TRBJ2-5; D is unclear. TRBJ2-7 explains the end of the DNA better; the J call may be wrong. The CDR3 contains 14 residues. CDR1 SGHTA and CDR2 FQGNSA come from the germline V gene. CDR3 amino acids: CASSLDGPSYEQYF. CDR3 DNA sequence: TGTGCCAGCAGCTTAGATGGGCCGTCCTACGAGCAGTACTTC.

J is TRBJ2-7 and V is TRBV4-3, with D uncertain. The V gene's germline CDR1 is LGHNA and CDR2 YSLEER. CDR3 size: 14 residues. V lost 0 bases, J lost 1 base, and 7 bases lay in between. The CDR3 nucleotides are TGCGCCAGCAGCCAAGATAGAGGTTCCTACGAGCAGTACTTC. Amino acid sequence: CASSQDRGSYEQYF.